This entry lists 16 T cell receptor beta chains sequenced from one sample in a study of radiotherapy plus CTLA-4 blockade in lung cancer. Generated by immunoSEQ multiplex PCR, the TCRdb table keeps only in-frame clones and is missing some. Found here are about 45,000 clones, roughly 60% of them singletons; the top ten hold less than 20%. The input for sequencing was peripheral blood, taken from a patient treated with radiotherapy plus ipilimumab. The receptors stem from a human donor with non-small cell lung cancer who had a partial response to radiotherapy plus ipilimumab.

This chain links TRBV4-2 with TRBJ2-7; D is ambiguous. The CDR3 has 20 amino acids. The V and J ends lost 4 bases and 1 base respectively, with 29 bases between them. Germline CDR1 LGHNA, CDR2 YNFKEQ. Here the CDR3 reads CASSLIRPRVLQTLSYEQYF. The CDR3 nucleotides read TGTGCCAGCAGCCTAATAAGACCACGGGTCCTCCAGACCCTTTCCTACGAGCAGTACTTC.

In its sample, this clone was seen a few times. This chain connects TRBV6-1 to TRBJ2-7; 10 positions match TRBD2. Trimming removed 5 bases from V and 7 bases from J; junction bases left unmatched: 8. The CDR3 length is 14 residues. Germline loops: CDR1 MNHNS, CDR2 SASEGT. The CDR3 protein is CASSISGGMREQYF. The CDR3 coding sequence is TGTGCCAGCAGTATTAGCGGGGGGATGCGGGAGCAGTACTTC.

The V gene is TRBV5-1, the J gene TRBJ1-3; a weak D match, TRBD1 (6 bases). Trimming cost V 4 bases and J 2 bases, with 10 bases left between them. The CDR3 is 14 amino acids. From germline, CDR1 is SGHRS and CDR2 YFSETQ. CDR3 region: CASSTTGTGNTIYF. The CDR3 region has the DNA TGCGCCAGCAGCACCACAGGGACTGGAAACACCATATATTTT.

This chain joins TRBV6-5 and TRBJ2-1; the match to TRBD1 covers 9 bases. The length of the CDR3 is 16 residues. Trimming removed 4 bases from V and 6 bases from J; junction bases left unmatched: 10. Germline CDR1 is MNHEY and CDR2 is SVGAGI. CDR3 sequence: CASSFRDRVMGNEQFF. In nucleotides, the CDR3 is TGTGCCAGCAGTTTCCGGGACAGGGTAATGGGCAATGAGCAGTTCTTC.

The chain combines TRBV9 with TRBJ2-6, with TRBD2 identical over 10 bases. The V gene's germline CDR1 is SGDLS and CDR2 YYNGEE. The CDR3 runs 18 residues. With V trimmed by 4 bases and J by 4 bases, 11 bases remained unmatched. The CDR3 coding sequence is TGTGCCAGCAGCCCCTCGGGGCTAGCGGGAGCCGGGGCCAACGTCCTGACTTTC. Its protein product is CASSPSGLAGAGANVLTF.

The rearrangement joins TRBV7-6 to TRBJ2-5, with 11 nucleotides matching TRBD2. With V trimmed by 4 bases and J by 3 bases, 10 bases remained unmatched. Germline assignment: CDR1 SGHVS and CDR2 FNYEAQ. This CDR3 is built from 17 residues. CDR3: CASSYLLATSGEETQYF. Written as DNA, the CDR3 is TGTGCCAGCAGCTACCTTCTGGCGACTAGCGGGGAAGAGACCCAGTACTTC.

This clone was seen only once. CDR3 loop: CASSHNDGNWEQFF. The CDR3 DNA reads TGCGCCAGCAGCCATAACGACGGGAATTGGGAGCAGTTCTTC. The chain employs TRBV4-1 and TRBJ2-1; D is possibly TRBD2 (5 bases). V lost 3 bases and J lost 10, with 16 bases in between. Germline lookup yields CDR1 MGHRA and CDR2 YSYEKL. This CDR3 comprises 14 residues.

The CDR3 DNA reads TGTGCCAGTTCGGCACGCGGGACAGGGTGGGCTTTCTTT. Its translation: CASSARGTGWAFF. J is TRBJ1-1 and V is TRBV25-1, with 9 bases fitting TRBD1. Germline V lookup: CDR1 MGHDK, CDR2 SYGVNS. Trimming cost V 9 bases and J 11 bases; bases outside gene matches: 13. The CDR3 has 13 amino acids.

The gene calls are TRBV30 and TRBJ2-3, with TRBD1 as a possible D gene (6 bases). Germline V CDR1 and CDR2: GTSNPN, SVGIG (reference sequence). This CDR3 has 13 amino acids. V was clipped by 7 bases and J by 6 bases, with 17 bases between them. The chain's CDR3 is CASGQPPWDTQYF. The CDR3 DNA is TGTGCCTCAGGACAGCCGCCTTGGGATACGCAGTATTTT.

The chain combines TRBV7-3 with TRBJ1-1; no clear D. V lost 6 bases and J lost 2, with 19 bases in between. This CDR3 region has 16 residues. CDR1 SGHTA and CDR2 FQGTGA come from the germline V gene. In DNA form, the CDR3 reads TGTGCCAGCAGTCCTGACTCAACCTACCATAACACTGAAGCTTTCTTT. Translation gives CASSPDSTYHNTEAFF.

This chain uses TRBV7-3 with TRBJ2-1; no clear D gene. From germline, CDR1 is SGHTA and CDR2 FQGTGA. The CDR3 extends over 14 amino acids. V was trimmed by 5 bases and J by 0 bases, leaving 8 bases between them. CDR3 amino acids: CASSLDSSYNEQFF. The CDR3 DNA follows: TGTGCCAGCAGCCTAGATAGCTCCTACAATGAGCAGTTCTTC.

This clone was observed a few times. V gene TRBV7-2 combines with J gene TRBJ2-7; no definite D call. The V gene lost 5 bases and the J gene lost 3 bases, with 11 bases spanning the gap. The CDR3 contains 13 residues. The germline V gene encodes CDR1 SGHTA and CDR2 FQGNSA. The CDR3 protein is CASSHSGSYEQYF. CDR3 nucleotide sequence: TGTGCCAGCAGCCACAGTGGTAGCTACGAGCAGTACTTC.

The J gene is TRBJ1-3, the V gene TRBV29-1; 7 nucleotides agree with TRBD1. Germline CDR1 is SQVTM and CDR2 is ANQGSEA. With V trimmed by 3 bases and J by 2 bases, 7 bases remained unmatched. The CDR3 runs to 15 residues. CDR3 coding DNA: TGCAGCGTTGAGGGCAGGGGGTCAGCTGGAAACACCATATATTTT. This sequence encodes CSVEGRGSAGNTIYF.

The rearrangement links TRBV6-4 to TRBJ2-1; no definite D call. V was clipped by 3 bases and J by 0 bases, with 9 bases between them. CDR3 length: 15 residues. CDR1 and CDR2 (germline): MRHNA, SNTAGT. CDR3 protein: CASSEHSNSYNEQFF. CDR3 nucleotides: TGTGCCAGCAGTGAACACAGCAACTCCTACAATGAGCAGTTCTTC.

This sequence joins TRBV5-6 and TRBJ2-3; 8 bases match TRBD2. Germline assignment: CDR1 SGHDT and CDR2 YYEEEE. This CDR3 is built from 17 residues. J gave up 1 base and V 3 bases, and 10 bases lay outside the gene matches. The CDR3 sequence is CASSWGAGRGGTDTQYF. CDR3 DNA: TGTGCCAGCAGCTGGGGGGCAGGGCGGGGGGGCACAGATACGCAGTATTTT.

This clone was counted only a few times. V usage is TRBV10-3 and J usage is TRBJ1-2, with a weak D call TRBD1 (5 bases). Germline V gene data show CDR1 as ENHRY and CDR2 as SYGVKD. The V end lost 6 bases, the J end lost 2 bases, and 10 bases lay between the germline ends. The CDR3 consists of 13 residues. This CDR3 is CAISLTVNYGYTF. The DNA of the CDR3 is TGTGCCATCAGCTTGACAGTAAACTATGGCTACACCTTC.